This T cell receptor (beta chain) was sequenced during a study of T cell changes during pregnancy in multiple sclerosis. The method was immunoSEQ multiplex PCR; TCRdb's version includes in-frame clones alone and lacks a portion of them. This sample has 20,000 to 25,000 clones, with roughly nine tenths found just once. The junction had 5 bases not matched to a gene; V was cut back by 7 bases and J by 1 base. The CDR3 has 14 amino acids. Germline V gives CDR1 SNHLY, CDR2 FYNNEI. The sequence was collected from a female donor in good health, enrolled as a control in a pregnancy study. The specimen was CD4+ T cells from peripheral blood mononuclear cells, collected after pregnancy. This chain connects TRBV2 to TRBJ2-7; the match to TRBD1 covers 9 bases. CDR3 sequence reads: CASTGQGRSYEQYF. Here the CDR3 DNA reads TGTGCCAGCACCGGACAGGGGAGGTCCTACGAGCAGTACTTC.